This T cell receptor beta chain was recorded in a study of T cell responses to AZD1222 COVID-19 vaccine. Findings and caveats of the study: Increased Spike-specific TCR breadth and depth were observed after two AZD1222 doses.

Generated by immunoSEQ multiplex PCR, the TCRdb table keeps only in-frame clones and is missing some. This sample carries 95,000 to 150,000 clones, around 92% of them seen once, and the ten largest clones take 14%. Of note for this clone: As yet, its antigen is unknown.

Germline V gene sequence: CDR1 SGHVS, CDR2 FQNEAQ. V lost 4 bases, J lost 3 bases, and 22 bases lay in between. The CDR3 is 17 residues long. The genes are TRBV7-8 and TRBJ2-7; D possibly corresponds to TRBD2 (5 bases). The input for sequencing was peripheral blood, taken on day 0 of AZD1222 vaccination. The source of this sequence is an adult in good health. The CDR3 protein is CASSSPPSSLLGYEQYF. CDR3 nucleotides: TGTGCCAGCAGCTCGCCCCCTTCTAGCTTGCTAGGCTACGAGCAGTACTTC.